This T cell receptor (beta chain) was captured in a study of T-cell memory formation after mild COVID-19. Study results and limitations: The pre-infection memory compartment contained some responding clones, suggesting cross-reactive memory joined. In second-wave clones peaking day 37, SARS-CoV-2 specificity remained unconfirmed.

Researchers used 5'RACE with constant-segment primers to make TCR alpha and TCR beta cDNA libraries that carry sample barcodes and UMIs. TCRdb fed the 5' RACE reads into MiXCR, producing one record per CDR3 protein. The top ten clones hold 43% of a sample with 50,000 to 60,000 distinct CDR3 sequences, 28% of them seen once. Regarding this clonotype: Its target is unknown.

This clonotype was obtained from a man aged 18 to 30 who had mild COVID-19 (a few samples of this study predate the infection). Cell type and time point are not known. Sequencing was done on a sample of PBMCs or a T cell subset sorted from them (not recorded which).

The CDR3 DNA reads as TGTGCCAGGCAACTGTCGGGACAGTTCAACAATGAGCAGTTCTTC. Residues: CARQLSGQFNNEQFF. The chain combines TRBV2 with TRBJ2-1; 7 bases align to TRBD1. Trimming cost V 9 bases and J 5 bases; bases outside gene matches: 13. The germline CDR1 and CDR2 sequences are SNHLY and FYNNEI. CDR3 length equals 15 residues.